These T cell receptor beta chains were read from a single sample in a study of T cells in Graves' hyperthyroidism and ophthalmopathy. TCRdb re-analysed the multiplex PCR reads in MiXCR, keeping a single row per CDR3 protein. This table has approximately 610,000 distinct CDR3 sequences, about 14% appearing once. Sample: blood. These receptors all stem from a middle-aged woman with Graves' ophthalmopathy. Both conserved end residues are part of each CDR3. D genes are given only for firm matches. The size entry is marked missing in some rows and otherwise reads once, few, many or a size class.

>TRBJ1-5|TRBD1|many|TRBV12-3/TRBV12-4
CASSLRTGGSNQPQHF
TGTGCCAGCAGTTTGCGGACAGGGGGCAGCAATCAGCCCCAGCATTTT
>TRBJ1-1|-|many|TRBV20-1
CSARDLGYTEAFF
TGCAGTGCTAGAGATCTAGGCTACACTGAAGCTTTCTTT
>TRBJ1-2|-|many|TRBV30
CAWRGVSGGYGYTF
TGTGCCTGGAGAGGTGTCTCCGGAGGTTATGGCTACACCTTC
>TRBJ2-3|TRBD2|-|TRBV30
CAWRRLAGATDTQYF
TGTGCCTGGAGACGACTAGCGGGAGCCACAGATACGCAGTATTTT
>TRBJ2-4|-|few|TRBV15
CATSRDLAQNIQYF
TGTGCCACCAGCAGAGACCTAGCCCAAAACATTCAGTACTTC
>TRBJ2-1|-|few|TRBV18
CASSPTWEQSYNEQFF
TGTGCCAGCTCACCGACGTGGGAACAGTCCTACAATGAGCAGTTCTTC
>TRBJ2-7|-|few|TRBV9
CAHEPGNITHEQYF
TGTGCCCATGAACCCGGGAACATCACCCACGAGCAGTACTTC
>TRBJ2-3|TRBD2|many|TRBV12-3/TRBV12-4
CASSLWGLAATDTQYF
TGTGCCAGCAGTTTATGGGGACTAGCGGCCACAGATACGCAGTATTTT
>TRBJ1-2|-|many|TRBV20-1
CSARDRARRYGYTF
TGCAGTGCTAGAGATCGAGCTAGACGCTATGGCTACACCTTC
>TRBJ1-1|-|many|TRBV28
CASKLRHTEAFF
TGTGCCAGCAAACTGCGTCATACTGAAGCTTTCTTT
>TRBJ2-5|-|many|TRBV7-6
CASSLMGLQGQETQYF
TGTGCCAGCAGCTTAATGGGCTTGCAGGGACAAGAGACCCAGTACTTC
>TRBJ1-1|TRBD1|-|TRBV6-1
CASSLRGRGTEAFF
TGTGCCAGCAGCCTCAGGGGGCGCGGCACTGAAGCTTTCTTT
>TRBJ2-5|TRBD2|many|TRBV5-5
CASSLRPLAGGETQYF
TGTGCCAGCAGCTTGAGGCCCCTAGCGGGAGGGGAGACCCAGTACTTC
>TRBJ2-5|TRBD2|-|TRBV3-1
CASSQEAGPKTQYF
TGTGCCAGCAGCCAGGAAGCGGGACCCAAGACCCAGTACTTC
>TRBJ1-2|-|many|TRBV28
CASSLLGVYGYTF
TGTGCCAGCAGTTTATTAGGGGTCTATGGCTACACCTTC
>TRBJ1-2|TRBD1|many|TRBV6-5
CASSYLRDRVYGYTF
TGTGCCAGCAGTTACCTCCGGGACAGGGTCTATGGCTACACCTTC
>TRBJ1-5|-|-|TRBV6-2/TRBV6-3
CASSYGAFGQPQHF
TGTGCCAGCAGTTACGGGGCCTTCGGGCAGCCCCAGCATTTT
>TRBJ2-7|TRBD1|many|TRBV6-2/TRBV6-3
CASNPGQGREQYF
TGTGCCAGCAACCCCGGACAGGGGAGAGAGCAGTACTTC
>TRBJ1-1|-|-|TRBV6-1
CASIRNGGVYTEAFF
TGTGCCAGCATTCGAAACGGGGGGGTGTACACTGAAGCTTTCTTT
>TRBJ2-7|-|-|TRBV27
CASADRGWNYEQYF
TGTGCCAGTGCGGACCGGGGATGGAACTACGAGCAGTACTTC
>TRBJ1-1|-|-|TRBV5-1
CASSFGGGMNTEAFF
TGCGCCAGCAGCTTTGGAGGGGGGATGAACACTGAAGCTTTCTTT
>TRBJ2-2|TRBD2|-|TRBV9
CASSQEPAGEFGGELFF
TGTGCCAGCAGTCAGGAGCCAGCGGGAGAGTTTGGCGGGGAGCTGTTTTTT
>TRBJ2-2|-|many|TRBV11-1
CASSQLVNTGELFF
TGTGCCAGCAGCCAGCTAGTAAACACCGGGGAGCTGTTTTTT